The 9 T cell receptor beta chains listed next were all sequenced from one sample in a study of tumor-infiltrating lymphocytes in localized non-small cell lung cancer. Measured with immunoSEQ multiplex PCR; TCRdb has only the in-frame clones, and not every one. The repertoire holds some 8,000 clones, with almost 80% as singletons. Sequencing used uninvolved lung tissue not adjacent to the tumor. These receptors were obtained from a human donor with non-small cell lung cancer.

This chain uses TRBV19 with TRBJ2-5; 8 bases match TRBD1. CDR1 is LNHDA and CDR2 is SQIVND in the germline V gene (reference sequence). CDR3 length: 14 residues. V dropped 3 bases and J dropped 1; count of bases not matched to a gene: 1. This CDR3 reads CASSITGGQETQYF. The CDR3 nucleotides read TGTGCCAGTAGTATCACAGGGGGCCAAGAGACCCAGTACTTC.

This clone was observed once. The chain is built from TRBV10-3 and TRBJ2-7; TRBD2 might be the D (5 bases). CDR3 length: 16 residues. The V gene lost 6 bases and the J gene lost 4 bases, with 22 bases spanning the gap. CDR1 is ENHRY and CDR2 is SYGVKD in the germline V gene. The CDR3 here is CAISPWTASGNYEQYF. CDR3 DNA: TGTGCCATCAGCCCCTGGACCGCTTCGGGGAATTACGAGCAGTACTTC.

This clone was recorded a few times. The CDR3 here is CASRMQGGSNQPQHF. CDR3 in DNA: TGTGCCAGCAGAATGCAGGGAGGAAGCAATCAGCCCCAGCATTTT. The chain recombines TRBV6-5 with TRBJ1-5, with D possibly being TRBD1 (5 bases). V lost 6 bases and J 1 base, leaving 13 bases between the germline ends. The CDR3 extends over 15 amino acids. Germline CDR1 MNHEY, CDR2 SVGAGI.

This clone has just one count. The CDR3 is CASSLLFMAALGSPLHF. In DNA form, the CDR3 reads TGTGCCAGCAGCTTACTTTTTATGGCTGCCCTGGGGTCACCCCTCCACTTT. V is TRBV7-2 and J is TRBJ1-6; the D is unclear. Trimming left V 2 bases short and J 10 bases short, with 21 bases between. Germline CDR1 reads SGHTA; CDR2 reads FQGNSA. CDR3 length equals 17 residues.

The chain combines TRBV29-1 with TRBJ2-7; no definite D call. This CDR3 is built from 11 residues. CDR1 and CDR2 (germline): SQVTM, ANQGSEA. Trimming pared 4 bases from V and 3 bases from J, leaving 7 bases between. The DNA for the CDR3 is TGCAGCGTTGGGGCAGACTACGAGCAGTACTTC. Its translation is CSVGADYEQYF.

This sequence joins TRBV5-1 and TRBJ1-4; D is perhaps TRBD1 (5 bases). V gave up 3 bases and J gave up 8 bases, with 11 bases separating them. The CDR3 spans 13 residues. The V gene's germline CDR1 is SGHRS and CDR2 YFSETQ. In DNA form, the CDR3 reads TGCGCCAGCAGCTACTCAGGGAACGAAAAACTGTTTTTT. It yields the protein CASSYSGNEKLFF.

The gene calls are TRBV5-1 and TRBJ2-7; D call uncertain. Germline V CDR1 and CDR2: SGHRS, YFSETQ. The CDR3 is made up of 12 amino acids. Trimming removed 1 base from V and 7 bases from J, with 9 bases in between. The CDR3 loop reads CASSLTEKEQYF. For the CDR3, the DNA is TGCGCCAGCAGCTTGACAGAGAAGGAGCAGTACTTC.

This clone is a singleton in its sample. This chain's CDR3 is CSVVGGSGNIQYF. In nucleotides, the CDR3 is TGCAGCGTCGTGGGGGGGTCGGGAAACATTCAGTACTTC. The chain is built from TRBV29-1 and TRBJ2-4, with TRBD2 identical over 7 bases. CDR1 SQVTM and CDR2 ANQGSEA come from the germline V gene. Germline trimming cut 6 bases from V and 6 bases from J; bases unmatched to any gene: 8. The CDR3 length is 13 residues.

The chain uses TRBV11-3 and TRBJ2-1; the match to TRBD1 covers 9 bases. Trimming cost V 8 bases and J 5 bases; bases outside gene matches: 10. The CDR3 spans 15 residues. Germline CDR1 SGHNT, CDR2 YENEEA. The CDR3 protein is CASQPSRTGDNEQFF. The CDR3 DNA follows: TGTGCCAGCCAGCCCTCCCGGACAGGGGACAATGAGCAGTTCTTC.